This T cell receptor beta chain is drawn from a study of OX40 agonist ivuxolimab in advanced cancers. Study information: Ivuxolimab is a fully human IgG2 antibody that activates OX40 (CD134). Every 2 weeks, patients received ivuxolimab intravenously, dosed at 0.01 to 10 mg/kg. Study findings and constraints: In the expanded peripheral T cells, antigen specificity was never determined.

V dropped 7 bases and J dropped 0 bases, with 12 bases sitting between them. CDR3 size: 15 residues. CDR1 LNHDA and CDR2 SQIVND come from the germline V gene (reference sequence). Produced via immunoSEQ multiplex PCR; TCRdb's table is partial and in-frame only. The sample lists about 76,000 clones, 65% to 90% occurring once. In the case of this clone: Its matching antigen is unknown.

This chain uses TRBV19 with TRBJ2-2, with TRBD1 as a possible D gene (5 bases). The TCR comes from an adult with an advanced solid tumor such as melanoma, head and neck, liver or kidney cancer. Material: CD4+ or CD8+ T cells sorted from blood, obtained in a trial of the OX40 agonist ivuxolimab. CDR3 sequence (DNA): TGTGCCAGTAATCCGACAGCCTCGAACACCGGGGAGCTGTTTTTT. Protein sequence: CASNPTASNTGELFF.